The 27 T cell receptor beta chains in this list originate from one sample, sequenced in a study of T-cell reconstitution after alpha-beta-depleted transplantation in children. The TCRbeta library was prepared with unique molecular identifiers. TCRdb fed the PCR reads into MiXCR, producing one record per CDR3 protein. The sample has hundreds of thousands of distinct CDR3 sequences, roughly 15% seen once. This specimen was PBMCs, mostly from graft donor cells, taken 360 days after TCRalphabeta/CD19-depleted stem cell transplant. Receptor source: a male patient between 5 and 17 years old who had a stem cell transplant for acute lymphoblastic leukemia, so the T cells may come from the graft donor.

This clonotype was picked up a small number of times. The chain carries TRBV4-2 and TRBJ2-1, with TRBD2 matching 8 bases. This CDR3 has 16 residues. With V trimmed by 0 bases and J by 7 bases, 8 bases remained unmatched. CDR1 and CDR2 (germline): LGHNA, YNFKEQ. CDR3 sequence reads: CASSQEGMSGRNEQFF. The CDR3, as DNA: TGTGCCAGCAGCCAAGAGGGGATGAGCGGGAGAAATGAGCAGTTCTTC.

The chain carries TRBV4-1 and TRBJ2-1, with D tentatively TRBD2 (5 bases). V lost 4 bases and J lost 9, with 7 bases in between. Germline V gene data show CDR1 as MGHRA and CDR2 as YSYEKL. The CDR3 spans 11 residues. Written as DNA, the CDR3 is TGCGCCAGCAGCCGACTACTTGAGCAGTTCTTC. Its protein is CASSRLLEQFF.

The sample holds many counts of this clonotype. CDR3 sequence: CAISDASGRLSSYSEQYF. The CDR3 nucleotides are TGTGCCATCAGTGACGCTAGCGGGAGGCTTAGTTCCTATAGCGAGCAGTACTTC. The chain uses TRBV10-3 and TRBJ2-7; 11 bases are a match to TRBD2. The V segment lost 3 bases and the J segment 6 bases; nucleotides outside the gene matches: 16. Germline-derived CDR1 and CDR2 are ENHRY and SYGVKD. The CDR3 extends over 18 amino acids.

The V and J genes are TRBV18 and TRBJ2-7; 11 nucleotides match TRBD2. The CDR3 spans 16 residues. CDR1 is KGHSH, CDR2 LQKENI, per germline. The junction had 5 bases not matched to a gene; V was cut back by 2 bases and J by 2 bases. The CDR3 here is CASSPLAGGLPYEQYF. The CDR3 DNA sequence: TGTGCCAGCTCACCATTAGCGGGAGGGCTCCCCTACGAGCAGTACTTC.

This chain links TRBV25-1 with TRBJ2-1; D is uncertain. Trimming stripped 0 bases from V and 8 bases from J, with 8 bases between. CDR1 MGHDK and CDR2 SYGVNS come from the germline V gene. CDR3 size: 13 residues. The CDR3 sequence: CASSEYWWDEQFF. CDR3 bases: TGTGCCAGCAGTGAATATTGGTGGGATGAGCAGTTCTTC.

This clonotype was counted ten times or more. The rearrangement joins TRBV5-6 to TRBJ2-7; the D gene is possibly TRBD1 (5 bases). CDR3 length: 14 amino acids. Between the trimmed V and J ends, which lost 3 bases and 0 bases, there was a span of 10 bases. CDR1 SGHDT and CDR2 YYEEEE come from the germline V gene. In DNA, the CDR3 is TGTGCCAGCAGCTCAGGGCCTGACTCCTACGAGCAGTACTTC. Its translation is CASSSGPDSYEQYF. The full variable domain, with the rest looked up from reference TRBV5-6 and TRBJ2-7, is DAGVTQSPTHLIKTRGQQVTLRCSPKSGHDTVSWYQQALGQGPQFIFQYYEEEERQRGNFPDRFSGHQFPNYSSELNVNALLLGDSALYLCASSSGPDSYEQYFGPGTRLTVT.

Comments on this clonotype: This may stem from a read error, because a much larger clone lies one nucleotide away. This chain links TRBV11-1 with TRBJ2-7; the match to TRBD2 covers 9 bases. From germline, CDR1 is SGHAT and CDR2 FQDESV (reference sequence). The CDR3 spans 17 residues. This chain's CDR3 is CSSSFFPRLAASYEQYF. The CDR3 region has the DNA TGTTCCAGCAGCTTTTTCCCTAGACTAGCGGCCTCCTACGAGCAGTACTTC.

This clonotype was recorded many times. V usage is TRBV6-2 or TRBV6-3 and J usage is TRBJ2-2; a weak D match, TRBD2 (5 bases). Germline CDR1 reads MNHEY; CDR2 reads SVGEGT. The CDR3 sequence is 13 residues long. Between the trimmed V and J ends, which lost 10 bases and 14 bases, there was a span of 23 bases. In DNA, the CDR3 is TGTGCCACCCTTCGCCCGGGGAGTGTGGATCTGTTTTTT. Residues: CATLRPGSVDLFF.

The rearrangement uses TRBV20-1 and TRBJ1-5; no reliable D call. This CDR3 is built from 13 residues. Trimming stripped 3 bases from V and 8 bases from J, with 14 bases between. Germline CDR1 is DFQATT and CDR2 is SNEGSKA (reference sequence). CDR3 sequence reads: CSARSGFGEPQHF. The CDR3 DNA reads as TGCAGTGCTAGGTCCGGTTTCGGCGAGCCCCAGCATTTT.

Ten or more counts support this clonotype. V and J are TRBV6-4 and TRBJ2-1; 8 bases match TRBD2. CDR3 length: 14 amino acids. The junction had 2 bases not matched to a gene; V was cut back by 2 bases and J by 5 bases. Germline V gene data show CDR1 as MRHNA and CDR2 as SNTAGT. The CDR3 DNA sequence: TGTGCCAGCAGTGACGCGGGAGGCCACAATGAGCAGTTCTTC. It codes for CASSDAGGHNEQFF.

The chain recombines TRBV29-1 with TRBJ1-1; D unclear. The V end lost 7 bases, the J end lost 4 bases, and 16 bases lay between the germline ends. This CDR3 spans 13 amino acids. CDR1 and CDR2 (germline): SQVTM, ANQGSEA. The CDR3 loop reads CSASTGRITEAFF. In nucleotides, the CDR3 is TGCAGCGCCAGTACGGGAAGGATCACTGAAGCTTTCTTT.

This clonotype appeared many times. The genes are TRBV20-1 and TRBJ2-5, with D possibly being TRBD2 (6 bases). Trimming removed 5 bases at V and 4 bases at J, with 14 bases between. CDR1 and CDR2 (germline): DFQATT, SNEGSKA (reference sequence). CDR3 length: 13 amino acids. The CDR3: CSAGTWTGETQYF. CDR3 nucleotide sequence: TGCAGTGCTGGGACTTGGACCGGAGAGACCCAGTACTTC.

The rearrangement links TRBV15 to TRBJ2-5, with a weak D call TRBD2 (6 bases). Trimming removed 3 bases from V and 4 bases from J, with 27 bases in between. The CDR3 spans 19 residues. Germline CDR1 and CDR2: LNHNV and YYDKDF (reference sequence). The CDR3 spells CATSREIPKGGGPRETQYF. CDR3 nucleotides: TGTGCCACCAGCAGGGAAATACCTAAGGGAGGAGGGCCGAGAGAGACCCAGTACTTC. Filled out from reference TRBV15 and TRBJ2-5, the complete variable domain reads DAMVIQNPRYQVTQFGKPVTLSCSQTLNHNVMYWYQQKSSQAPKLLFHYYDKDFNNEADTPDNFQSRRPNTSFCFLDIRSPGLGDTAMYLCATSREIPKGGGPRETQYFGPGTRLLVL.

This clonotype showed up just a few times. This chain connects TRBV29-1 to TRBJ2-3; no firm D call. The germline V gene encodes CDR1 SQVTM and CDR2 ANQGSEA. The CDR3 sequence is 14 residues long. Between the trimmed V and J ends, which lost 4 bases and 3 bases, there was a span of 14 bases. The CDR3, as DNA: TGCAGCGTTGCGCCGGTTCCAGGAACAGATACGCAGTATTTT. This encodes CSVAPVPGTDTQYF.

The sample holds a few counts of this clonotype. The rearrangement joins TRBV7-9 to TRBJ2-3, with a weak D call TRBD1 (7 bases). From germline, CDR1 is SEHNR and CDR2 FQNEAQ (reference sequence). The CDR3 covers 15 residues. Trimming shortened V by 1 base and J by 7 bases, and 15 bases separated the two germline ends. CDR3 nucleotide sequence: TGTGCCAGCAGCTTAGAACAGGGGAGGACAAATACGCAGTATTTT. Its protein product is CASSLEQGRTNTQYF.

In its sample, this clonotype was seen a few times. V and J are TRBV6-5 and TRBJ2-7; TRBD1 aligns across 8 bases. V gave up 4 bases and J gave up 3 bases; unmatched junction bases: 5. CDR3 length: 14 residues. Germline CDR1 reads MNHEY; CDR2 reads SVGAGI. CDR3 DNA sequence: TGTGCCAGCAGTTTCCCGGACAGGGACTACGAGCAGTACTTC. Amino acid sequence: CASSFPDRDYEQYF.

V and J are TRBV20-1 and TRBJ2-3; D unresolved. This CDR3 contains 12 residues. Germline-derived CDR1 and CDR2 are DFQATT and SNEGSKA (reference sequence). The ends were cut back, 6 bases at V and 5 bases at J, with 12 bases in the middle. The CDR3: CSAYKRGDTQYF. The CDR3, as DNA: TGCAGTGCCTATAAAAGAGGAGATACGCAGTATTTT.

This clonotype was counted at least ten times. CDR3 coding DNA: TGTGCCAGCAGCCTTTCCGGAGGCGCAGATACGCAGTATTTT. This encodes CASSLSGGADTQYF. V gene TRBV7-3 combines with J gene TRBJ2-3, with a possible D match to TRBD2 (5 bases). V was trimmed by 5 bases and J by 4 bases, leaving 13 bases between them. Germline V CDR1 and CDR2: SGHTA, FQGTGA. This CDR3 contains 14 residues.

This chain uses TRBV13 with TRBJ2-7; D is unclear. This CDR3 is built from 13 residues. The germline V gene encodes CDR1 PRHDT and CDR2 FYEKMQ (reference sequence). The V and J ends lost 5 bases and 2 bases respectively, with 10 bases between them. The CDR3 sequence: CASSPNSPYEQYF. The CDR3 region has the DNA TGTGCCAGCAGCCCGAATAGCCCCTACGAGCAGTACTTC. The whole variable domain, remainder taken from reference TRBV13 and TRBJ2-7, is AAGVIQSPRHLIKEKRETATLKCYPIPRHDTVYWYQQGPGQDPQFLISFYEKMQSDKGSIPDRFSAQQFSDYHSELNMSSLELGDSALYFCASSPNSPYEQYFGPGTRLTVT.

This clonotype occurred many times. The rearrangement links TRBV18 to TRBJ2-3; 13 bases fit TRBD2. This CDR3 region has 16 residues. Unmatched junction bases numbered 1, after V lost 0 bases and J lost 4 bases. Per the germline V gene, CDR1 is KGHSH and CDR2 is LQKENI. CDR3 protein: CASSPPGLAGPDTQYF. In nucleotides, the CDR3 is TGTGCCAGCTCACCACCGGGACTAGCGGGACCAGATACGCAGTATTTT. Together with reference TRBV18 and TRBJ2-3, the CDR3 gives the full variable domain: NAGVMQNPRHLVRRRGQEARLRCSPMKGHSHVYWYRQLPEEGLKFMVYLQKENIIDESGMPKERFSAEFPKEGPSILRIQQVVRGDSAAYFCASSPPGLAGPDTQYFGPGTRLTVL.

In its sample, this clonotype was seen many times. The rearrangement uses TRBV7-3 and TRBJ2-7, with TRBD2 matching over 9 bases. Trimming cost V 1 base and J 5 bases; bases outside gene matches: 6. Germline V CDR1 and CDR2: SGHTA, FQGTGA. This CDR3 contains 15 residues. As DNA, the CDR3 is TGTGCCAGCAGCTTAAGGGGCGGGAGGGGGAACGAGCAGTACTTC. Translated, it gives CASSLRGGRGNEQYF.

There are a few counts of this clonotype. V usage is TRBV24-1 and J usage is TRBJ2-7, with D perhaps matching TRBD1 (5 bases). Germline-derived CDR1 and CDR2 are KGHDR and SFDVKD. Trimming removed 10 bases from V and 2 bases from J, with 17 bases in between. This CDR3 has 14 amino acids. In DNA form, the CDR3 reads TGTGCCACGGCCGCCAGGGAAATACCCTACGAGCAGTACTTC. Translation: CATAAREIPYEQYF.

The chain is built from TRBV5-1 and TRBJ2-1, with 7 bases that match TRBD2. The trim removed 6 bases at V and 0 bases at J, leaving 3 bases unmatched. Germline V gene data show CDR1 as SGHRS and CDR2 as YFSETQ. The CDR3 is 14 amino acids. The CDR3 sequence is CASNRLASYNEQFF. CDR3 DNA: TGCGCCAGCAACCGACTAGCCTCCTACAATGAGCAGTTCTTC.

The CDR3 loop is CSAAGNEQFF. The CDR3 DNA follows: TGCAGTGCGGCGGGCAATGAGCAGTTCTTC. The chain couples TRBV20-1 to TRBJ2-1; TRBD2 might be the D (5 bases). The V end was cut by 6 bases, the J end by 6 bases, with 6 bases between. Germline values: CDR1 DFQATT, CDR2 SNEGSKA (reference sequence). This CDR3 contains 10 residues.

Only one count was recorded for this clonotype. V and J are TRBV11-2 and TRBJ2-7, with D perhaps TRBD1 (5 bases). The CDR3 consists of 14 residues. The V gene's germline CDR1 is SGHAT and CDR2 FQNNGV. V dropped 0 bases and J dropped 3 bases, with 9 bases sitting between them. For the CDR3, the DNA is TGTGCCAGCAGCTTAGAAACAGGATTCTACGAGCAGTACTTC. This sequence encodes CASSLETGFYEQYF.

In its sample, this clonotype was seen many times. V usage is TRBV12-3 or TRBV12-4 and J usage is TRBJ1-2; 8 nucleotides agree with TRBD1. The length of the CDR3 is 14 residues. Losses at the gene ends were 2 bases for V and 7 bases for J; bases not matched to a gene: 6. The CDR3 coding sequence is TGTGCCAGCAGTTTACTAGGACAGGGCTCTGGCTACACCTTC. Its translation is CASSLLGQGSGYTF.

The sample holds a few counts of this clonotype. The chain joins TRBV20-1 to TRBJ2-1; D is uncertain. The ends were cut back, 3 bases at V and 10 bases at J, with 19 bases in the middle. The CDR3 is made up of 14 amino acids. The germline gives CDR1 DFQATT, CDR2 SNEGSKA (reference sequence). The CDR3 DNA reads TGCAGTGCTAGGCCACGATGGCTAGTGAGGGAGCAGTTCTTC. Encoded protein: CSARPRWLVREQFF.